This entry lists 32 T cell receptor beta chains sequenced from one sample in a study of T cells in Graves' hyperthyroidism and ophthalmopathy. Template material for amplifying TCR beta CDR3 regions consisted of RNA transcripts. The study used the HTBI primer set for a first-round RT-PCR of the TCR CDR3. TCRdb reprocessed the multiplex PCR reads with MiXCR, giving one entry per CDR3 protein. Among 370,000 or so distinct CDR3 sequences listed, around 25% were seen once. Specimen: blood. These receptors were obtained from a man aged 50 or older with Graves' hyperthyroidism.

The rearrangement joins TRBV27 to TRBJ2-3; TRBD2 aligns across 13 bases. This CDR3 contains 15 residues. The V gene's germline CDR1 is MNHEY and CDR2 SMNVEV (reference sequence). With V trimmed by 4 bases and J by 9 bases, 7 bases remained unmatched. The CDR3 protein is CASSSRLAGGSTQYF. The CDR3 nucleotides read TGTGCCAGCAGTTCCAGACTAGCGGGAGGAAGCACGCAGTATTTT.

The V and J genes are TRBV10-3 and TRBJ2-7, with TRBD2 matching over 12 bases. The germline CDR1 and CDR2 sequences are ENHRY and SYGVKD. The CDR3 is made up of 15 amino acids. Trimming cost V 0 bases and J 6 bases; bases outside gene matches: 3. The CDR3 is CAISESTSGSGEQYF. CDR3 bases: TGTGCCATCAGTGAGTCGACTAGCGGGAGTGGCGAGCAGTACTTC.

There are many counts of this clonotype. The CDR3 region has the DNA TGTGCCAGCAGCTTAGGACTGCGGGGCACCTACAATGAGCAGTTCTTC. Residues: CASSLGLRGTYNEQFF. This chain joins TRBV11-2 and TRBJ2-1; D perhaps matches TRBD2 (6 bases). The germline V gene has CDR1 SGHAT and CDR2 FQNNGV. The CDR3 has 16 amino acids. Trimming pared 1 base from V and 2 bases from J, leaving 12 bases between.

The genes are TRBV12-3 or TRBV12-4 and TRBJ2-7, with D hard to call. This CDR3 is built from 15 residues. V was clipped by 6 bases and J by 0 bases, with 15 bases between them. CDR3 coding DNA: TGTGCCAGCAGCAAGAACGCAGGATTCTCCTACGAGCAGTACTTC. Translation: CASSKNAGFSYEQYF.

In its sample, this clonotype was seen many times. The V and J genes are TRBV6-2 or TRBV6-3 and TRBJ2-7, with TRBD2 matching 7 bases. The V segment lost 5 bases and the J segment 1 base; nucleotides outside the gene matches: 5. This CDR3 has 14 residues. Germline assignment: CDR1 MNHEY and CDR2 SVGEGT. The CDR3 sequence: CASSSGEGSYEQYF. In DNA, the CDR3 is TGTGCCAGCAGTAGCGGGGAGGGATCCTACGAGCAGTACTTC.

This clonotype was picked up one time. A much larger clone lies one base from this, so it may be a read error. CDR3 region: CASSGREPYEQYF. DNA of the CDR3: TGTGCCAGCAGTGGTCGGGAACCCTACGAGCAGTACTTC. The chain joins TRBV2 to TRBJ2-7; weak D call: TRBD2 (5 bases). This CDR3 has 13 amino acids. Per the germline V gene, CDR1 is SNHLY and CDR2 is FYNNEI. The V end was cut by 4 bases, the J end by 2 bases, with 9 bases between.

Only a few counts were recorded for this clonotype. Written as DNA, the CDR3 is TGCAGTGCAGGCTACGAGCAGTACTTC. Encoded protein: CSAGYEQYF. This chain connects TRBV20-1 to TRBJ2-7; D not resolved. Germline V gene lookup returns CDR1 DFQATT and CDR2 SNEGSKA (reference sequence). Deletions cut 6 bases from V and 3 bases from J, with 3 bases between. The CDR3 spans 9 residues.

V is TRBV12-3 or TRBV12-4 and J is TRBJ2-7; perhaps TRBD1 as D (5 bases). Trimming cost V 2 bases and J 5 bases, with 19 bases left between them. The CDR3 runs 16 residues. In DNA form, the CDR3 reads TGTGCCAGCAGTTTAATTCCGCCCAGGGTGGGTAACGAGCAGTACTTC. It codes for CASSLIPPRVGNEQYF.

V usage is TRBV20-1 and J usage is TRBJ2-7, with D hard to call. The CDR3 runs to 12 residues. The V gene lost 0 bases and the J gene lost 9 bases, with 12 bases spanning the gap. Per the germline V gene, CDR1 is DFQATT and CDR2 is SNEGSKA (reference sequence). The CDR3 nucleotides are TGCAGTGCTAGAGATAACACCTTAGGGCAGTACTTC. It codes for CSARDNTLGQYF.

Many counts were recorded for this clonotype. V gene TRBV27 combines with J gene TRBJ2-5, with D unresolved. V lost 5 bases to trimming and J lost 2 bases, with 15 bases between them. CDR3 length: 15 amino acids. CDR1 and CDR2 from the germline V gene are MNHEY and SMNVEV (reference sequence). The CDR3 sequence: CASSPYPGRQETQYF. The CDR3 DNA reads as TGTGCCAGCAGTCCATATCCGGGCCGGCAAGAGACCCAGTACTTC.

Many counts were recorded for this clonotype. DNA of the CDR3: TGTGCCAGCAGCCTCTCCCCCTTGGGACCGATGTACCAAGAGACCCAGTACTTC. Translating gives CASSLSPLGPMYQETQYF. The chain links TRBV11-1 to TRBJ2-5, with D tentatively TRBD1 or TRBD2 (5 bases each). This CDR3 comprises 18 residues. Germline V gene sequence: CDR1 SGHAT, CDR2 FQDESV (reference sequence). Trimming shortened V by 5 bases and J by 0 bases, and 22 bases separated the two germline ends.

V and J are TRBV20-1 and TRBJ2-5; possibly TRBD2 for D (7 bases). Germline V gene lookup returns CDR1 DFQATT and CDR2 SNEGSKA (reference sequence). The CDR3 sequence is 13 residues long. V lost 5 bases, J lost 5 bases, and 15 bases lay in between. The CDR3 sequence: CSAGEGGRETQYF. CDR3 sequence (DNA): TGCAGTGCTGGGGAGGGGGGTCGCGAGACCCAGTACTTC.

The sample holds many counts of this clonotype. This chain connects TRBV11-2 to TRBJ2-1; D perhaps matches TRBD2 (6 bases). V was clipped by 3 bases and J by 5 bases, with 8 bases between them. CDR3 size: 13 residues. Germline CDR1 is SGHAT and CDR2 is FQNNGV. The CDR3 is CASSFTGDNEQFF. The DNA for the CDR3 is TGTGCCAGCAGCTTTACGGGAGACAATGAGCAGTTCTTC.

CDR3 sequence: CASSFTRRVSTEAFF. CDR3 bases: TGTGCCAGCAGTTTTACCCGACGGGTGAGCACTGAAGCTTTCTTT. The V gene is TRBV12-3 or TRBV12-4, the J gene TRBJ1-1, with D hard to call. The CDR3 sequence is 15 residues long. V lost 3 bases and J lost 4, with 15 bases in between.

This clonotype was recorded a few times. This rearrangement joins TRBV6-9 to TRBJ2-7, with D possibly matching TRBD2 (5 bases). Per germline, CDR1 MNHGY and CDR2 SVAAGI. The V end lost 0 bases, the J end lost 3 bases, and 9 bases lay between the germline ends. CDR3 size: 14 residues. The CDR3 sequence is CASSYSSDIYEQYF. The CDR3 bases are TGTGCCAGCAGTTATTCTAGCGACATCTACGAGCAGTACTTC.

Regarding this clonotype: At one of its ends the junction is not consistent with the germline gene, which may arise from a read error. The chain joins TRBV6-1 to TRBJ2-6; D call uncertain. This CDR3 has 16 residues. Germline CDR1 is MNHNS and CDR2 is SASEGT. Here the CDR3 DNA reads TGTGCCAGCCGTGACCCCGGGCTGTCTGGGGCCAACGTCCTGACTTTC. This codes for CASRDPGLSGANVLTF.

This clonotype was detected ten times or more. CDR3 sequence: CSAKANIRPYNEQFF. DNA of the CDR3: TGCAGTGCCAAAGCGAACATCCGCCCCTACAATGAGCAGTTCTTC. V and J are TRBV20-1 and TRBJ2-1; no firm D call. Per the germline V gene, CDR1 is DFQATT and CDR2 is SNEGSKA (reference sequence). V dropped 6 bases and J dropped 2 bases, with 17 bases sitting between them. CDR3 length: 15 residues.

In DNA, the CDR3 is TGTGCCACCCACGCGGGTTCCACAGATACGCAGTATTTT. Encoded protein: CATHAGSTDTQYF. The V and J genes are TRBV19 and TRBJ2-3, with D possibly matching TRBD2 (5 bases). Germline values: CDR1 LNHDA, CDR2 SQIVND (reference sequence). Trimming pared 10 bases from V and 2 bases from J, leaving 13 bases between. There are 13 residues in the CDR3.

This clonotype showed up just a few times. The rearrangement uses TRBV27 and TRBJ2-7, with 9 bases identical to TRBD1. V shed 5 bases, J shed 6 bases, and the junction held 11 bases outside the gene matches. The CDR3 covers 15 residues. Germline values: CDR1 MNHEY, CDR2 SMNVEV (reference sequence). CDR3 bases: TGTGCCAGCAGTCTGACAGGGGGTCCTACTAGCGAGCAGTACTTC. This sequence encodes CASSLTGGPTSEQYF.

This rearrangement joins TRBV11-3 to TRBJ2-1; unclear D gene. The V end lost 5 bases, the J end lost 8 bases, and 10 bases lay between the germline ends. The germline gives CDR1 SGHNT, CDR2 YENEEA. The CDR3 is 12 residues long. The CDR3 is CASSPSRYEQFF. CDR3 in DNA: TGTGCCAGCAGCCCATCTAGGTATGAGCAGTTCTTC.

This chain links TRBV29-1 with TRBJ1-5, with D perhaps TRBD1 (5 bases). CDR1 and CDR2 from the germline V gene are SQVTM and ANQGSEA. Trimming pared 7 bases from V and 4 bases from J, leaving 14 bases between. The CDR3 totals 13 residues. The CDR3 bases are TGCAGCGCGGGAAGGGGAGGGAATCAGCCCCAGCATTTT. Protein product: CSAGRGGNQPQHF.

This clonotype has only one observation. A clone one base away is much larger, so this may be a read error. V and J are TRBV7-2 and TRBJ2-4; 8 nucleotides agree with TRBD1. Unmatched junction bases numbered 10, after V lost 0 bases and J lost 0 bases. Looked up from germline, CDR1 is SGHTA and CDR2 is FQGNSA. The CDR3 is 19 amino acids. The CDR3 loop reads CASSLANRGLAEAKNIQYF. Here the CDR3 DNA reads TGTGCCAGCAGCTTAGCGAACAGGGGGTTAGCGGAAGCCAAAAACATTCAGTACTTC.

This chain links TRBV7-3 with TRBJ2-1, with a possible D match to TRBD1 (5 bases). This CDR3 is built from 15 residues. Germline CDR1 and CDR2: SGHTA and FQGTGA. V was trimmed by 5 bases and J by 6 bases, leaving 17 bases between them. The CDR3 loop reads CASSVPPDTGNEQFF. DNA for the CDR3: TGTGCCAGCAGCGTACCCCCAGACACAGGCAATGAGCAGTTCTTC.

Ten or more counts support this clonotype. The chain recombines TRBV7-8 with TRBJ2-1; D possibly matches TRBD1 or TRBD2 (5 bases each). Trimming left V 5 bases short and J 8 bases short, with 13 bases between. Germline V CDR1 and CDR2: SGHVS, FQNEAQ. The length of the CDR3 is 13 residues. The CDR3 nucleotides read TGTGCCAGCAGCCGAGGGGTTGGGGATGAGCAGTTCTTC. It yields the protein CASSRGVGDEQFF.

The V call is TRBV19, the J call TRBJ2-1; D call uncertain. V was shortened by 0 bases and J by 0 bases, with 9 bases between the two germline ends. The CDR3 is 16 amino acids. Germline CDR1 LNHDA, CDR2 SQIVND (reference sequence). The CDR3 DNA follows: TGTGCCAGTAGTATAGATCGGGCGTACTCCTACAATGAGCAGTTCTTC. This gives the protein CASSIDRAYSYNEQFF.

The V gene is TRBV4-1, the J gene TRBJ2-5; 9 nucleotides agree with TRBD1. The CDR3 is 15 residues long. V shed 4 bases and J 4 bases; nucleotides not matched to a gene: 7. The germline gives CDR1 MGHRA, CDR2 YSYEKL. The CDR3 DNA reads TGCGCCAGCAGCCTAGGGACAGGGCGAACAGAGACCCAGTACTTC. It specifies CASSLGTGRTETQYF.

The CDR3 region is CASSREQLSETQYF. CDR3 in DNA: TGTGCCAGTAGTAGAGAACAGCTCTCGGAGACCCAGTACTTC. The genes are TRBV19 and TRBJ2-5; D not certain. This CDR3 has 14 amino acids. Trimming shortened V by 4 bases and J by 5 bases, and 14 bases separated the two germline ends. Germline assignment: CDR1 LNHDA and CDR2 SQIVND (reference sequence).

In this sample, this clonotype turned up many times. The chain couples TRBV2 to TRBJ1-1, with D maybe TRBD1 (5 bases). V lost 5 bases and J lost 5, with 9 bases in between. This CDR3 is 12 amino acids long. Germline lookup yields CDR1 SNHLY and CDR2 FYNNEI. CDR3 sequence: CASSPKGTEAFF. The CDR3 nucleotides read TGTGCCAGCAGTCCCAAGGGGACTGAAGCTTTCTTT.

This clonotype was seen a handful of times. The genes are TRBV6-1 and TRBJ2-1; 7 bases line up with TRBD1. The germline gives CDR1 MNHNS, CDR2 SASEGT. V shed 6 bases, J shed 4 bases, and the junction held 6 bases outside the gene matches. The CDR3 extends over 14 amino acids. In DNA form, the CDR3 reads TGTGCCAGCAGGAAGGGGGCAGGATACAATGAGCAGTTCTTC. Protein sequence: CASRKGAGYNEQFF.

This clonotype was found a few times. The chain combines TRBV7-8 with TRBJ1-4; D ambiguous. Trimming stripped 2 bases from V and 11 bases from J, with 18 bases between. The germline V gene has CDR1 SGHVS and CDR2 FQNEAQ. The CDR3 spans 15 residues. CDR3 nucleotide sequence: TGTGCCAGCAGCTTAACCTCCTCCATAGGCAGCAAACTGTTTTTT. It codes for CASSLTSSIGSKLFF.

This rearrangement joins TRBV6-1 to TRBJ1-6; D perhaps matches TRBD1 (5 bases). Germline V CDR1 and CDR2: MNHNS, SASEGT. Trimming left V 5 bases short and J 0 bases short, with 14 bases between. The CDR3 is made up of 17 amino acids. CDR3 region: CASSTPGSSSYNSPLHF. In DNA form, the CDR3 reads TGTGCCAGCAGTACCCCAGGGTCGAGCTCCTATAATTCACCCCTCCACTTT.

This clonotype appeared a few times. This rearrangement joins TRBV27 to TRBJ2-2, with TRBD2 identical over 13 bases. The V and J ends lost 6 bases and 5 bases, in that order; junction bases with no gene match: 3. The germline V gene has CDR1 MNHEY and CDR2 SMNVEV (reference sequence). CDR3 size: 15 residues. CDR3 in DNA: TGTGCCAGCAGACTAGCGGGAGGGGAGACCGGGGAGCTGTTTTTT. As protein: CASRLAGGETGELFF.